The source of this T cell receptor (beta chain) is a study of breast tumors, draining lymph nodes, adjacent tissues. Study outcomes and limitations: That most tumor T cells come from lymph nodes remained unproven. Luminal-like breast cancer showed significantly greater tumor-nontumor repertoire similarity than basal-like breast cancer did. Findings are consistent with lymph node origin and intratumoral expansion of most tumor T cells. Compared with lymph nodes, tumors were less diverse; compared with nontumor tissue, more.

Samples came from axillary lymph nodes draining the breast cancer. TCRdb reanalysed the multiplex PCR reads using MiXCR and keeps one entry per CDR3 protein. The table lists approximately 120,000 distinct CDR3 sequences, 21% of them singletons. Trimming took 5 bases from V and 5 from J, leaving 19 bases between them. Germline CDR1 SEHNR, CDR2 FQNEAQ (reference sequence). The CDR3 length is 16 residues. Many counts were recorded for this clonotype. Its antigen is as yet unknown. The chain has TRBV7-9 and TRBJ1-3; weak D call: TRBD1 (6 bases). The source material was axillary lymph node tissue. The TCR originated in a female donor with breast cancer. Some clones in this sample may be carry-over from other donors' samples. DNA for the CDR3: TGTGCCAGCAGCCCCCGGTCAGGGGAGGGTCGAAACACCATATATTTT. This encodes CASSPRSGEGRNTIYF.